This T cell receptor (beta chain) emerged from a study of cytomegalovirus exposure and HLA in healthy donors. This CDR3 has 15 residues. Germline assignment: CDR1 MGHRA and CDR2 YSYEKL. With V trimmed by 2 bases and J by 4 bases, 5 bases remained unmatched. About this clone itself: No antigen is known for it.

General study findings and limits: TCR sequences were mostly rare, though some public TCRs occurred in many donors. The investigators catalogued 150 or so TCR beta chains as cytomegalovirus-associated. Subsequent analysis revealed that first-cohort TCR clusters tended to co-occur in the approximately 120 validation repertoires. Reported performance of the classifier showed diagnosis of cytomegalovirus status with high specificity and sensitivity.

TCRdb's copy holds only in-frame clones and misses some; the assay was immunoSEQ multiplex PCR. The sample holds about 130,000 clones, approximately 82% seen once. V is TRBV4-1 and J is TRBJ1-2; 9 bases line up with TRBD1. Sequenced sample: PBMCs. This receptor was obtained from a man younger than 45 in good health and CMV-seropositive. The CDR3 nucleotides read TGCGCCAGCAGCCAACCCCGGGACAGGGTCTATGGCTACACCTTC. Amino acids: CASSQPRDRVYGYTF.